This T cell receptor beta chain originates from a study of T cell responses to AZD1222 COVID-19 vaccine. Germline trimming cut 0 bases from V and 4 bases from J; bases unmatched to any gene: 6. This CDR3 has 15 residues. The germline gives CDR1 SGHRS, CDR2 YFSETQ. Produced via immunoSEQ multiplex PCR; TCRdb's table is partial and in-frame only. The repertoire consists of 150,000 to 200,000 clones, with roughly nine tenths occurring once and the leading ten covering about 6.9%. Points from the study as a whole: Females made up more of the donors, who were largely white British, and clonal diversity may have come out too low.

This clone has a single count. The antigen is unknown. V usage is TRBV5-1 and J usage is TRBJ1-1; 7 nucleotides align to TRBD1. The sequence was obtained from an adult in good health. Sequences were derived from peripheral blood, sampled on day 0 of AZD1222 vaccination. The CDR3 is CASSLVGTVATEAFF. CDR3 sequence (DNA): TGCGCCAGCAGCTTGGTTGGGACAGTGGCCACTGAAGCTTTCTTT.